Sequencing of this T cell receptor (beta chain) was carried out in a study of T cell repertoires and Cas9 in healthy adults. Study as a whole: Multi-effector potency, cytotoxicity and lineage were assessed in SpCas9-reactive CD4 and CD8 T cells.

The repertoire was sequenced with immunoSEQ multiplex PCR; TCRdb's copy has only in-frame clones and lacks some. The profile shows about 14,000 clones, 89% of them singletons. The CDR3 sequence is 15 residues long. With V trimmed by 5 bases and J by 6 bases, 8 bases remained unmatched. The germline V gene has CDR1 SGHTA and CDR2 FQGNSA. The specimen was Tregs (CD4+, CD25+, CD127-, CD137-, CD154-) from PBMCs; culture status not recorded. This sequence joins TRBV7-2 and TRBJ2-1; TRBD2 matches 9 bases. The TCR was taken from a human donor in good health. CDR3 residues: CASSALGLAGNEQFF. The CDR3 coding sequence is TGTGCCAGCAGCGCACTGGGACTAGCAGGCAATGAGCAGTTCTTC.